These 30 T cell receptor beta chains were all obtained from the same sample, sequenced in a study of blood T cell repertoires in COVID-19. TCRdb's table, derived via immunoSEQ multiplex PCR, lists solely in-frame clones and lacks some. This sample carries about 120,000 clones, approximately 83% of them seen once, and the ten largest clones take 25% to 30%. The sequenced sample was peripheral blood. These receptors all come from a woman older than 75 with acute or convalescent COVID-19.

This rearrangement joins TRBV4-2 to TRBJ1-1; a weak D match, TRBD1 (5 bases). The CDR3 contains 17 residues. V lost 1 base and J 1 base, leaving 16 bases between the germline ends. The germline V gene encodes CDR1 LGHNA and CDR2 YNFKEQ. The CDR3 loop reads CASSQALQGSKNTEAFF. In DNA form, the CDR3 reads TGTGCCAGCAGCCAAGCCTTGCAGGGTAGTAAGAACACTGAAGCTTTCTTT.

This chain uses TRBV19 with TRBJ1-3; maybe TRBD1 (6 bases). CDR3 length: 14 amino acids. Germline CDR1 LNHDA, CDR2 SQIVND (reference sequence). V was cut by 8 bases and J by 2 bases, with 13 bases left in between. CDR3 residues: CASGQFVAGNTIYF. In nucleotides, the CDR3 is TGTGCCAGTGGACAGTTCGTAGCTGGAAACACCATATATTTT.

The rearrangement joins TRBV5-4 to TRBJ1-2; no firm D call. V dropped 5 bases and J dropped 4 bases, with 12 bases sitting between them. The germline V gene encodes CDR1 SGHNT and CDR2 YYREEE (reference sequence). This CDR3 is 13 amino acids long. CDR3 loop: CASRPETFYGYTF. The CDR3, as DNA: TGTGCCAGCAGACCTGAGACATTCTATGGCTACACCTTC.

This clone was seen once. The chain is built from TRBV7-9 and TRBJ2-1; D is possibly TRBD2 (5 bases). Trimming left V 1 base short and J 9 bases short, with 10 bases between. The CDR3 spans 13 residues. Germline CDR1 and CDR2: SEHNR and FQNEAQ (reference sequence). As DNA, the CDR3 is TGTGCCAGCAGCTTAGGGGAGTGGAGTGAGCAGTTCTTC. Its translation: CASSLGEWSEQFF.

The rearrangement joins TRBV28 to TRBJ2-5; 7 nucleotides match TRBD1. The J segment lost 5 bases and the V segment lost 5 bases, leaving 17 bases of the junction unmatched. The CDR3 covers 17 residues. The germline V gene encodes CDR1 MDHEN and CDR2 SYDVKM. The CDR3 loop reads CASSPRDLRGDSETQYF. In nucleotides, the CDR3 is TGTGCCAGCAGTCCCCGTGACCTACGAGGGGACAGTGAGACCCAGTACTTC.

The chain joins TRBV11-2 to TRBJ1-2, with 8 bases fitting TRBD1. Germline loops: CDR1 SGHAT, CDR2 FQNNGV. Trimming cost V 1 base and J 4 bases; bases outside gene matches: 8. This CDR3 contains 16 residues. CDR3 amino acids: CASSLVGQGAGYGYTF. As DNA, the CDR3 is TGTGCCAGCAGCTTAGTGGGGCAGGGGGCGGGCTATGGCTACACCTTC.

This chain connects TRBV5-4 to TRBJ1-1; 9 bases fit TRBD1. Germline CDR1 is SGHNT and CDR2 is YYREEE (reference sequence). The CDR3 is 18 amino acids. The V gene end was trimmed by 4 bases and the J gene end by 0 bases; junction bases not matched to a gene: 13. CDR3 region: CASSPNRGLGTMNTEAFF. The CDR3 region has the DNA TGTGCCAGCAGCCCAAACAGGGGGCTGGGCACAATGAACACTGAAGCTTTCTTT.

The gene calls are TRBV4-2 and TRBJ1-1; 7 nucleotides match TRBD1. V dropped 1 base and J dropped 5; count of bases not matched to a gene: 10. The germline V gene has CDR1 LGHNA and CDR2 YNFKEQ. The CDR3 contains 16 residues. The CDR3 bases are TGTGCCAGCAGCCAAGGACAGGGACAAGTTAGGACTGAAGCTTTCTTT. Its protein is CASSQGQGQVRTEAFF.

This sequence joins TRBV3-1 (or the pseudogene TRBV3-2) and TRBJ1-3; D is unresolved. The CDR3 sequence is 18 residues long. Trimming cost V 1 base and J 0 bases, with 16 bases left between them. In germline, CDR1 is LGHDT, CDR2 YNNKEL (reference sequence). In DNA form, the CDR3 reads TGTGCCAGCAGCCAAGTGCTAGGCCTCCACGACTCTGGAAACACCATATATTTT. This translates into CASSQVLGLHDSGNTIYF.

The chain joins TRBV3-1 (or the pseudogene TRBV3-2) to TRBJ1-5, with D possibly being TRBD1 (6 bases). V lost 1 base to trimming and J lost 3 bases, with 13 bases between them. Per the germline V gene, CDR1 is LGHDT and CDR2 is YNNKEL (reference sequence). The length of the CDR3 is 16 residues. The CDR3 here is CASSQGQTGNNQPQHF. The CDR3 nucleotides are TGTGCCAGCAGCCAAGGGCAGACAGGTAACAATCAGCCCCAGCATTTT.

This clone occurred a few times. The CDR3 protein is CASSQDNFNYGYTF. In DNA, the CDR3 is TGTGCCAGCAGCCAAGATAATTTTAACTATGGCTACACCTTC. J is TRBJ1-2 and V is TRBV3-1 (or the pseudogene TRBV3-2), with unresolved D. The V end was cut by 0 bases, the J end by 1 base, with 6 bases between. Per the germline V gene, CDR1 is LGHDT and CDR2 is YNNKEL (reference sequence). The CDR3 extends over 14 amino acids.

V is TRBV6-1 and J is TRBJ2-3; D might be TRBD1 (6 bases). V shed 3 bases and J shed 2 bases, with 9 bases lying between them. The germline CDR1 and CDR2 sequences are MNHNS and SASEGT. The CDR3 loop spans 14 amino acids. The CDR3 region has the DNA TGTGCCAGCAGTGACAGGGGATTCACAGATACGCAGTATTTT. Translation gives CASSDRGFTDTQYF.

This clone came up once. The chain couples TRBV5-6 to TRBJ2-2; no clear D gene. Trimming cost V 0 bases and J 0 bases, with 12 bases left between them. The CDR3 has 17 residues. Germline-derived CDR1 and CDR2 are SGHDT and YYEEEE. The CDR3 sequence is CASSLGLTIANTGELFF. The CDR3, as DNA: TGTGCCAGCAGCTTGGGGTTAACTATCGCGAACACCGGGGAGCTGTTTTTT.

The chain uses TRBV28 and TRBJ2-1; D is possibly TRBD1 (6 bases). Deletions cut 7 bases from V and 6 bases from J, with 13 bases between. CDR1 is MDHEN, CDR2 SYDVKM, per germline. The CDR3 covers 13 residues. CDR3 nucleotides: TGTGCCAGCACCCGACAGGCTTTCAATGAGCAGTTCTTC. It is translated as CASTRQAFNEQFF.

The CDR3: CASSWGGQANTEAFF. CDR3 nucleotides: TGTGCCAGTAGTTGGGGGGGACAGGCGAACACTGAAGCTTTCTTT. The chain has TRBV19 and TRBJ1-1; 8 nucleotides agree with TRBD1. After removal of 5 bases from V and 1 base from J, the junction contained 6 bases not matched to a gene. The length of the CDR3 is 15 residues. The germline CDR1 and CDR2 sequences are LNHDA and SQIVND (reference sequence).

This clone is a singleton in its sample. The chain's CDR3 is CSASREETGELFF. CDR3 sequence (DNA): TGCAGTGCCAGTAGAGAGGAGACCGGGGAGCTGTTTTTT. The chain employs TRBV20-1 and TRBJ2-2; the D is unclear. V was shortened by 6 bases and J by 5 bases, with 13 bases between the two germline ends. Germline CDR1 reads DFQATT; CDR2 reads SNEGSKA (reference sequence). The CDR3 loop spans 13 amino acids.

About this clone: In the same sample, other DNA sequences code for this CDR3. CDR3 bases: TGTGCCAGCAGCTTATCAGGGACCGGGGAGCTGTTTTTT. It encodes CASSLSGTGELFF. The genes are TRBV7-3 and TRBJ2-2; maybe TRBD1 (5 bases). This CDR3 spans 13 amino acids. Per germline, CDR1 SGHTA and CDR2 FQGTGA. The V end lost 2 bases, the J end lost 5 bases, and 6 bases lay between the germline ends.

The chain links TRBV11-2 to TRBJ1-2; perhaps TRBD1 as D (5 bases). V was clipped by 5 bases and J by 3 bases, with 10 bases between them. The germline CDR1 and CDR2 sequences are SGHAT and FQNNGV. This CDR3 region has 13 residues. The CDR3: CASSTLGDYGYTF. The CDR3 coding sequence is TGTGCCAGCAGCACCTTAGGGGACTATGGCTACACCTTC. Using reference TRBV11-2 and TRBJ1-2 for the parts outside the CDR3, the full variable domain is EAGVAQSPRYKIIEKRQSVAFWCNPISGHATLYWYQQILGQGPKLLIQFQNNGVVDDSQLPKDRFSAERLKGVDSTLKIQPAKLEDSAVYLCASSTLGDYGYTFGSGTRLTVV.

The genes are TRBV5-1 and TRBJ2-5, with 7 bases fitting TRBD1. V lost 5 bases to trimming and J lost 5 bases; unmatched junction nucleotides: 12. From germline, CDR1 is SGHRS and CDR2 YFSETQ. The CDR3 spans 15 residues. CDR3 in DNA: TGCGCCAGCAGGGTGCGGACAGGTGGCGGGGAGACCCAGTACTTC. Encoded protein: CASRVRTGGGETQYF. The variable domain in full, with the rest retrieved from reference TRBV5-1 and TRBJ2-5, is KAGVTQTPRYLIKTRGQQVTLSCSPISGHRSVSWYQQTPGQGLQFLFEYFSETQRNKGNFPGRFSGRQFSNSRSEMNVSTLELGDSALYLCASRVRTGGGETQYFGPGTRLLVL.

V is TRBV2 and J is TRBJ1-2; TRBD1 matches at 8 bases. The V and J ends lost 6 bases and 5 bases, in that order; junction bases with no gene match: 11. This CDR3 spans 15 amino acids. Looked up from germline, CDR1 is SNHLY and CDR2 is FYNNEI. CDR3: CASSTVHRGSYGYTF. CDR3 in DNA: TGTGCCAGCAGCACAGTCCACAGGGGGAGTTATGGCTACACCTTC.

The chain employs TRBV20-1 and TRBJ2-3; 7 nucleotides match TRBD2. From germline, CDR1 is DFQATT and CDR2 SNEGSKA (reference sequence). The CDR3 runs to 13 residues. The trim removed 3 bases at V and 4 bases at J, leaving 4 bases unmatched. DNA of the CDR3: TGCAGTGCTAGTCTCGCGGGGGCAGATACGCAGTATTTT. It yields the protein CSASLAGADTQYF.

This chain's CDR3 is CASSRSTGDLYGYTF. CDR3 DNA: TGCGCCAGCAGCCGCAGTACAGGAGACCTCTATGGCTACACCTTC. The V call is TRBV4-1, the J call TRBJ1-2; a possible D gene is TRBD1 (5 bases). Germline V CDR1 and CDR2: MGHRA, YSYEKL. Trimming removed 4 bases from V and 4 bases from J, with 16 bases in between. The CDR3 is made up of 15 amino acids.

J is TRBJ1-1 and V is TRBV3-1 (or the pseudogene TRBV3-2); D is ambiguous. The CDR3 sequence is 14 residues long. V shed 4 bases and J shed 0 bases, with 9 bases lying between them. Germline V CDR1 and CDR2: LGHDT, YNNKEL (reference sequence). CDR3 nucleotides: TGTGCCAGCAGCCCCAGTCTTATGAACACTGAAGCTTTCTTT. Protein sequence: CASSPSLMNTEAFF.

The chain carries TRBV6-5 and TRBJ2-2; 7 bases match TRBD1. J was trimmed by 0 bases and V by 7 bases; bases with no gene match: 5. The CDR3 consists of 15 residues. CDR1 and CDR2 (germline): MNHEY, SVGAGI. CDR3 DNA: TGTGCCAGCATCCCCGGGACAGCGAACACCGGGGAGCTGTTTTTT. Protein: CASIPGTANTGELFF.

The genes are TRBV2 and TRBJ1-1; TRBD1 agrees at 10 bases. This CDR3 has 16 amino acids. J lost 6 bases, V lost 4 bases, and 11 bases had no gene match. Germline lookup yields CDR1 SNHLY and CDR2 FYNNEI. The CDR3 bases are TGTGCCAGCAGTGGACCTCCGGGACAGGGGTTGGCTGAAGCTTTCTTT. The encoded protein is CASSGPPGQGLAEAFF.

The chain employs TRBV6-5 and TRBJ1-1; D ambiguous. In germline, CDR1 is MNHEY, CDR2 SVGAGI. The CDR3 length is 14 residues. Trimming took off 4 bases at V and 3 bases at J, with 12 bases between the two ends. CDR3: CASSLQRRDTEAFF. The CDR3 DNA reads TGTGCCAGCAGTTTACAGAGGAGGGACACTGAAGCTTTCTTT.

The gene calls are TRBV7-9 and TRBJ1-5; TRBD1 aligns across 10 bases. Per germline, CDR1 SEHNR and CDR2 FQNEAQ (reference sequence). The V segment lost 4 bases and the J segment 2 bases; nucleotides outside the gene matches: 5. CDR3 length: 16 amino acids. Here the CDR3 reads CASSSSGTGGNQPQHF. CDR3 bases: TGTGCCAGCAGCTCCTCCGGGACAGGGGGCAATCAGCCCCAGCATTTT.

Points on this clone: An end of the junction differs from the germline gene, which may be a read error. This rearrangement joins TRBV19 to TRBJ2-1; the match to TRBD2 covers 8 bases. The length of the CDR3 is 17 residues. Germline V gene lookup returns CDR1 LNHDA and CDR2 SQIVND (reference sequence). CDR3 sequence: CASTGQGLGLAPRDRVF. In nucleotides, the CDR3 is TGTGCCAGTACCGGGCAGGGGTTAGGACTAGCACCCAGAGACCGGGTCTTC. Together with reference TRBV19 and TRBJ2-1, the CDR3 gives the full variable domain: DGGITQSPKYLFRKEGQNVTLSCEQNLNHDAMYWYRQDPGQGLRLIYYSQIVNDFQKGDIAEGYSVSREKKESFPLTVTSAQKNPTAFYLCASTGQGLGLAPRDRVFGPGTRLTVL.

The rearrangement joins TRBV18 to TRBJ1-2; TRBD1 is a possible D gene (6 bases). Per germline, CDR1 KGHSH and CDR2 LQKENI. This CDR3 contains 14 residues. Trimming removed 4 bases from V and 6 bases from J, with 15 bases in between. CDR3 bases: TGTGCCAGCTCACGCCTGGGGGCGGACAATGGCTACACCTTC. The encoded protein is CASSRLGADNGYTF.

The V gene is TRBV2, the J gene TRBJ2-7, with TRBD2 matching over 8 bases. Germline-derived CDR1 and CDR2 are SNHLY and FYNNEI. The CDR3 runs to 11 residues. V lost 7 bases and J lost 7; bases outside the gene matches: 3. The CDR3 is CASTTGGEQYV. CDR3 nucleotides: TGTGCCAGCACGACGGGGGGGGAGCAGTACGTC.